This T cell receptor (beta chain) derives from a study of blood T cells in healthy people across ages. A second PCR of roughly 7 to 11 cycles used a sample-barcoded 5' primer and a J-beta primer mix. Via MiXCR, TCRdb re-called the 5' RACE reads, giving one row per CDR3 protein. Found here are some 1.6 million distinct CDR3 sequences, 34% of them singletons; the top ten hold 11%. Germline-derived CDR1 and CDR2 are LGHDT and YNNKEL (reference sequence). There are 18 residues in the CDR3. V lost 2 bases and J lost 0, with 17 bases in between. This sequence was found in a woman younger than 45 in good health. The chain uses TRBV3-1 and TRBJ2-1; D might be TRBD1 (5 bases). Sequenced input: blood. CDR3: CASSQSLTAQNSYNEQFF. CDR3 sequence (DNA): TGTGCCAGCAGCCAAAGTCTGACAGCACAAAACTCCTACAATGAGCAGTTCTTC.